The 7 T cell receptor beta chains given below trace back to one sample, sequenced in a study of blood T cell repertoires in COVID-19. Clones were sequenced by immunoSEQ multiplex PCR, and TCRdb holds only the in-frame ones, with some missing. Among about 240,000 clones, about 90% were seen once, and the ten largest hold approximately 7.6%. The specimen was peripheral blood. The receptor source for this set is a man aged 55 to 70 who had recovered from COVID-19.

The J gene is TRBJ2-5, the V gene TRBV4-2; 7 bases are shared with TRBD1. The J segment lost 5 bases and the V segment lost 0 bases, leaving 6 bases of the junction unmatched. There are 15 residues in the CDR3. Looked up from germline, CDR1 is LGHNA and CDR2 is YNFKEQ. The CDR3 region is CASSQDQGVQETQYF. In DNA, the CDR3 is TGTGCCAGCAGCCAAGATCAGGGGGTCCAGGAGACCCAGTACTTC.

The rearrangement joins TRBV4-1 to TRBJ1-6; 10 bases fit TRBD1. This CDR3 region has 15 residues. Germline values: CDR1 MGHRA, CDR2 YSYEKL. The ends lost 4 bases at V and 7 bases at J; junction bases unmatched: 4. The CDR3 loop reads CASSPGTGENSPLHF. CDR3 DNA: TGCGCCAGCAGCCCTGGGACAGGGGAAAATTCACCCCTCCACTTT.

The chain joins TRBV24-1 to TRBJ2-3; no clear D. CDR1 and CDR2 from the germline V gene are KGHDR and SFDVKD. Deletions cut 0 bases from V and 0 bases from J, with 3 bases between. This CDR3 region has 14 residues. As DNA, the CDR3 is TGTGCCACCAGTGATTTGCTTAGCACAGATACGCAGTATTTT. It translates to CATSDLLSTDTQYF.

The chain links TRBV3-1 (or the pseudogene TRBV3-2) to TRBJ2-2, with a tentative D call TRBD2 (6 bases). Germline V gives CDR1 LGHDT, CDR2 YNNKEL (reference sequence). This CDR3 is built from 16 residues. V was pared by 0 bases and J by 5 bases, with 13 bases between. This chain's CDR3 is CASSQEPGGETGELFF. DNA of the CDR3: TGTGCCAGCAGCCAAGAGCCCGGGGGAGAGACCGGGGAGCTGTTTTTT.

This chain links TRBV5-4 with TRBJ2-1, with D possibly TRBD2 on 6 matching bases. The germline V and J ends were trimmed by 1 base and 5 bases, with 13 bases remaining between them. Germline lookup yields CDR1 SGHNT and CDR2 YYREEE (reference sequence). The CDR3 is 15 residues long. Here the CDR3 reads CASSLKLGTHNEQFF. The CDR3 DNA sequence: TGTGCCAGCAGCTTGAAGTTAGGGACTCACAATGAGCAGTTCTTC.

The rearrangement uses TRBV30 and TRBJ1-2, with a tentative D call TRBD1 (6 bases). CDR1 is GTSNPN, CDR2 SVGIG, per germline (reference sequence). The CDR3 covers 13 residues. Trimming shortened V by 0 bases and J by 8 bases, and 13 bases separated the two germline ends. This chain's CDR3 is CAWSVNRVVGYTF. CDR3 nucleotides: TGTGCCTGGAGTGTTAACAGGGTGGTAGGCTACACCTTC.

The gene calls are TRBV4-1 and TRBJ1-4; possibly TRBD1 for D (6 bases). The CDR3 loop spans 15 amino acids. The ends were cut back, 0 bases at V and 6 bases at J, with 11 bases in the middle. Per the germline V gene, CDR1 is MGHRA and CDR2 is YSYEKL. CDR3 protein: CASSQERTEHEKLFF. DNA for the CDR3: TGCGCCAGCAGCCAAGAGAGGACAGAGCATGAAAAACTGTTTTTT.